These T cell receptor beta chains were read from a single sample in a study of blood T cells in healthy people across ages. TCRdb used MiXCR to reprocess the 5' RACE reads, holding one entry per CDR3 protein. Of 590,000 or so distinct CDR3 sequences listed, 25% to 35% are singletons. Sequenced input: blood. The receptors originated from a woman of 80 years or more in good health. The CDR3 runs from the conserved cysteine through the conserved F or W. The D gene is left open where the match is weak. Size tells how often a clone was seen (once, few, many) or the class of an expanded clone, and some rows leave it out.

clone size: .; V gene: TRBV6-6; J gene: TRBJ1-1; CDR3 length: 13; D gene: .; CDR3 protein: CAASRGSRTEAFF; CDR3 DNA: TGTGCAGCCAGTAGAGGTTCGCGCACTGAAGCTTTCTTT
clone size: few; V gene: TRBV20-1; J gene: TRBJ1-1; CDR3 length: 10; D gene: .; CDR3 protein: CGTDRTEAFF; CDR3 DNA: TGCGGGACTGACAGGACTGAAGCTTTCTTT
clone size: once; V gene: TRBV30; J gene: TRBJ1-1; CDR3 length: 14; D gene: .; CDR3 protein: CAWSEGGRSSEVFF; CDR3 DNA: TGTGCCTGGAGTGAGGGGGGCCGATCGTCTGAAGTTTTCTTT
clone size: .; V gene: TRBV6-2/TRBV6-3; J gene: TRBJ2-2; CDR3 length: 17; D gene: TRBD1; CDR3 protein: CASSSSGTGVYTGERFF; CDR3 DNA: TGTGCCAGCAGTTCCTCCGGGACAGGGGTTTACACCGGGGAGCGGTTTTTT
clone size: many; V gene: TRBV20-1; J gene: TRBJ1-5; CDR3 length: 14; D gene: .; CDR3 protein: CSAPSGGRGQPQHF; CDR3 DNA: TGCAGTGCCCCGAGTGGAGGGCGGGGGCAGCCCCAGCATTTT
clone size: few; V gene: TRBV30; J gene: TRBJ2-7; CDR3 length: 15; D gene: .; CDR3 protein: CAWSPPGWESYEQYF; CDR3 DNA: TGTGCCTGGAGTCCACCTGGTTGGGAATCCTACGAGCAGTACTTC
clone size: .; V gene: TRBV6-1; J gene: TRBJ2-2; CDR3 length: 14; D gene: .; CDR3 protein: CASSEMGKTGELFF; CDR3 DNA: TGTGCCAGCAGTGAAATGGGGAAAACCGGGGAGCTGTTTTTT
clone size: many; V gene: TRBV6-6; J gene: TRBJ2-7; CDR3 length: 13; D gene: TRBD1; CDR3 protein: CASSSTDRGEQYF; CDR3 DNA: TGTGCCAGCAGTTCGACGGACAGGGGAGAGCAGTACTTC
clone size: .; V gene: TRBV10-3; J gene: TRBJ1-2; CDR3 length: 11; D gene: .; CDR3 protein: CAISEGHGYTF; CDR3 DNA: TGTGCCATCAGTGAAGGCCATGGCTACACCTTC
clone size: many; V gene: TRBV10-3; J gene: TRBJ1-5; CDR3 length: 16; D gene: .; CDR3 protein: CAISESTLTERQPQHF; CDR3 DNA: TGTGCCATCAGTGAGTCGACCTTGACAGAACGTCAGCCCCAGCATTTT
clone size: many; V gene: TRBV20-1; J gene: TRBJ2-4; CDR3 length: 13; D gene: .; CDR3 protein: CSANGQAKNIQYF; CDR3 DNA: TGCAGTGCAAACGGACAGGCCAAAAACATTCAGTACTTC
clone size: many; V gene: TRBV29-1; J gene: TRBJ2-7; CDR3 length: 13; D gene: .; CDR3 protein: CSVAGPSAYEQYF; CDR3 DNA: TGCAGCGTGGCGGGTCCATCGGCCTACGAGCAGTACTTC
clone size: medium-sized; V gene: TRBV4-3; J gene: TRBJ1-2; CDR3 length: 13; D gene: .; CDR3 protein: CASSPDRFYGYTF; CDR3 DNA: TGCGCCAGCAGCCCAGATCGGTTCTATGGCTACACCTTC
clone size: .; V gene: TRBV20-1; J gene: TRBJ2-3; CDR3 length: 16; D gene: TRBD2; CDR3 protein: CSAALRTSGAGDTQYF; CDR3 DNA: TGCAGTGCTGCCCTGCGGACTAGCGGGGCGGGAGATACGCAGTATTTT
clone size: once; V gene: TRBV20-1; J gene: TRBJ2-3; CDR3 length: 15; D gene: TRBD2; CDR3 protein: CSAREAGAPRDTQYF; CDR3 DNA: TGCAGTGCTAGAGAAGCGGGGGCCCCGCGGGATACGCAGTATTTT
clone size: few; V gene: TRBV4-2; J gene: TRBJ1-4; CDR3 length: 16; D gene: .; CDR3 protein: CASSQAGGGTNEKLFF; CDR3 DNA: TGTGCCAGCAGCCAAGCGGGAGGAGGAACTAATGAAAAACTGTTTTTT
clone size: once; V gene: TRBV5-1; J gene: TRBJ2-3; CDR3 length: 15; D gene: TRBD2; CDR3 protein: CASSRSGTTSDTQYF; CDR3 DNA: TGCGCCAGCAGTCGAAGCGGGACTACATCAGATACGCAGTATTTT